These T cell receptor beta chains were read from a single sample in a study of a mutant IDH1 vaccine in newly diagnosed glioma. TCRdb keeps only in-frame clones here, not all; method: immunoSEQ multiplex PCR. This table holds over 75,000 clones, roughly four fifths found once. These receptors lack a known antigen. The sample consisted of PBMCs, taken from a glioma patient whose treatment included an IDH1 peptide vaccine. These receptors were taken from a man aged 35 to 55 with glioma. Both conserved end residues are part of each CDR3. The order of the fields is CDR3 DNA, CDR3 protein, clone size, J gene, D gene, V gene. The D gene is left open where the match is weak. Size is omitted from some rows. Given values are once, few, many or a class for expanded clones.

CDR3nt: TGTGCCAGCAGTTTTCGGACAGTCGGAGGAACGGATGGCTACACCTTC
CDR3aa: CASSFRTVGGTDGYTF
abundance: few
j_gene: TRBJ1-2
d_gene: NA
v_gene: TRBV6-5

CDR3nt: TGTGCCAGCTCTCTCGGACTAGCGGGGGTCTCGAACACCGGGGAGCTGTTTTTT
CDR3aa: CASSLGLAGVSNTGELFF
abundance: NA
j_gene: TRBJ2-2
d_gene: TRBD2
v_gene: TRBV18

CDR3nt: TGTGCCTGGAGGGGGGAAAATTCACCCCTCCACTTT
CDR3aa: CAWRGENSPLHF
abundance: NA
j_gene: TRBJ1-6
d_gene: NA
v_gene: TRBV30

CDR3nt: TGTGCCAGCAGCGTAGACCTCGGACAGGGCTATGGCTACACCTTC
CDR3aa: CASSVDLGQGYGYTF
abundance: NA
j_gene: TRBJ1-2
d_gene: TRBD1
v_gene: TRBV9

CDR3nt: TGTGCCACGGGGAGTAGCGTCAACTCTGGGGCCAACGTCCTGACTTTC
CDR3aa: CATGSSVNSGANVLTF
abundance: once
j_gene: TRBJ2-6
d_gene: NA
v_gene: TRBV7-9

CDR3nt: TGTGCCAGCAGCCAAGATGCCCGCGAGCAGTACTTC
CDR3aa: CASSQDAREQYF
abundance: NA
j_gene: TRBJ2-7
d_gene: NA
v_gene: TRBV4-2

CDR3nt: TGTGCCAGCAGTGGATTCCCCGGGACAGGGGTGGCCGGGGAGCTGTTTTTT
CDR3aa: CASSGFPGTGVAGELFF
abundance: NA
j_gene: TRBJ2-2
d_gene: TRBD1
v_gene: TRBV6-1

CDR3nt: TGCAGCGTTGGGCAGGGTCGAGATGGCTACACCTTC
CDR3aa: CSVGQGRDGYTF
abundance: NA
j_gene: TRBJ1-2
d_gene: NA
v_gene: TRBV29-1

CDR3nt: TGTGCCAGCAGTTGGAGACTGAACACCGGGGAGCTGTTTTTT
CDR3aa: CASSWRLNTGELFF
abundance: NA
j_gene: TRBJ2-2
d_gene: NA
v_gene: TRBV27

CDR3nt: TGTGCCAGCAGTTCCCGACTAGCGGGAGGGTATGAGCAGTTCTTC
CDR3aa: CASSSRLAGGYEQFF
abundance: NA
j_gene: TRBJ2-1
d_gene: TRBD2
v_gene: TRBV28

CDR3nt: TGTGCCAGCAGTCCTCGGGGGGGAAGCTCCTACGAGCAGTACTTC
CDR3aa: CASSPRGGSSYEQYF
abundance: NA
j_gene: TRBJ2-7
d_gene: TRBD2
v_gene: TRBV6-5

CDR3nt: TGTGCCAGCAGTTTTCCTGAGATAGCGGGAGAATGGGAGCAGTACTTC
CDR3aa: CASSFPEIAGEWEQYF
abundance: once
j_gene: TRBJ2-7
d_gene: TRBD2
v_gene: TRBV27

CDR3nt: TGCAGCGTTGCTAGTCAGGGGGCAGGAAGAACTGAAGCTTTCTTT
CDR3aa: CSVASQGAGRTEAFF
abundance: few
j_gene: TRBJ1-1
d_gene: TRBD1
v_gene: TRBV29-1

CDR3nt: TGTGCCAGCAGCACCGCGGACAGGGGGGAGAACACCATATATTTT
CDR3aa: CASSTADRGENTIYF
abundance: NA
j_gene: TRBJ1-3
d_gene: TRBD1
v_gene: TRBV5-4

CDR3nt: TGTGCCAGCAGCTCCGCCAGGGTTAGCTTGGAAAACATTCAGTACTTC
CDR3aa: CASSSARVSLENIQYF
abundance: few
j_gene: TRBJ2-4
d_gene: NA
v_gene: TRBV7-9

CDR3nt: TGTGCCAGCACCCCCGGGACAGCGACCAACATTCAGTACTTC
CDR3aa: CASTPGTATNIQYF
abundance: NA
j_gene: TRBJ2-4
d_gene: TRBD1
v_gene: TRBV7-2

CDR3nt: TGCGCCAGCAGTGAGTCGGTAGGGGGGAGGCAGTTCTTC
CDR3aa: CASSESVGGRQFF
abundance: NA
j_gene: TRBJ2-1
d_gene: NA
v_gene: TRBV10-1

CDR3nt: TGTGCCAGCAGCTTAGGGGAAACTGAAGCTTTCTTT
CDR3aa: CASSLGETEAFF
abundance: few
j_gene: TRBJ1-1
d_gene: NA
v_gene: TRBV4-2

CDR3nt: TGCAGCGTTGAAGGCCGAACCGGGACAAATTACAATGAGCAGTTCTTC
CDR3aa: CSVEGRTGTNYNEQFF
abundance: NA
j_gene: TRBJ2-1
d_gene: NA
v_gene: TRBV29-1

CDR3nt: TGTGCCAGCAGCTCACAGCGGGGCACTGAAGCTTTCTTT
CDR3aa: CASSSQRGTEAFF
abundance: NA
j_gene: TRBJ1-1
d_gene: NA
v_gene: TRBV5-4

CDR3nt: TGTGCTAGTGGTTTGGTACTAGGACGAAGAAATGGATTGAGCCAGTTCTTC
CDR3aa: CASGLVLGRRNGLSQFF
abundance: NA
j_gene: TRBJ2-1
d_gene: NA
v_gene: TRBV12-5

CDR3nt: TGTGCCAGCAGTCTAACGGGACGGAGCACAGATACGCAGTATTTT
CDR3aa: CASSLTGRSTDTQYF
abundance: NA
j_gene: TRBJ2-3
d_gene: NA
v_gene: TRBV27

CDR3nt: TGCGCCAGCAGGCTGGAGCCCGGGACAGCCTTCTATGGCTACACCTTC
CDR3aa: CASRLEPGTAFYGYTF
abundance: NA
j_gene: TRBJ1-2
d_gene: TRBD1
v_gene: TRBV4-3

CDR3nt: TGCGCCAGCAGCCACGCTCTGGGACAGGGCGACGAGCAGTACTTC
CDR3aa: CASSHALGQGDEQYF
abundance: once
j_gene: TRBJ2-7
d_gene: TRBD1
v_gene: TRBV4-3

CDR3nt: TGTGCCAGCAGTGAACCGAGGGAGGGGAGGTACAATGAGCAGTTCTTC
CDR3aa: CASSEPREGRYNEQFF
abundance: NA
j_gene: TRBJ2-1
d_gene: TRBD2
v_gene: TRBV2

CDR3nt: TGTGCCAGCAGACTTACAGGGGAGGCCGACGAGCAGTACTTC
CDR3aa: CASRLTGEADEQYF
abundance: NA
j_gene: TRBJ2-7
d_gene: NA
v_gene: TRBV28

CDR3nt: TGCAGCGTTGTTGGCAGGAGGGCCGGGGAGCTGTTTTTT
CDR3aa: CSVVGRRAGELFF
abundance: NA
j_gene: TRBJ2-2
d_gene: NA
v_gene: TRBV29-1

CDR3nt: TGTGCCAGCAGCCTAGGTGTTGGGGATACGCAGTATTTT
CDR3aa: CASSLGVGDTQYF
abundance: NA
j_gene: TRBJ2-3
d_gene: NA
v_gene: TRBV7-9

CDR3nt: TGTGCCAGCAGTTCGACTAGCGCGGCCCCCTACAATGAGCAGTTCTTC
CDR3aa: CASSSTSAAPYNEQFF
abundance: NA
j_gene: TRBJ2-1
d_gene: TRBD2
v_gene: TRBV6-5

CDR3nt: TGCGCCAGCAGTCAATTGCTCCAGCGGGGGGCCAAGACAGATACGCAGTATTTT
CDR3aa: CASSQLLQRGAKTDTQYF
abundance: NA
j_gene: TRBJ2-3
d_gene: TRBD2
v_gene: TRBV23-1

CDR3nt: TGCGCCAGCAGCACGGGGGGTGCGACAGCGCAATATTTT
CDR3aa: CASSTGGATAQYF
abundance: NA
j_gene: TRBJ2-3
d_gene: TRBD2
v_gene: TRBV5-1

CDR3nt: TGTGCCTGGAACCCGAGAGGCAGGAGGAGCTCTGAAGCTTTCTTT
CDR3aa: CAWNPRGRRSSEAFF
abundance: NA
j_gene: TRBJ1-1
d_gene: NA
v_gene: TRBV30

CDR3nt: TGTGCCAGCAGCCCGACAGGGAACACCGGGGAGCTGTTTTTT
CDR3aa: CASSPTGNTGELFF
abundance: NA
j_gene: TRBJ2-2
d_gene: NA
v_gene: TRBV5-5

CDR3nt: TGTGCCAGTAGCCTATGGACAGGGAGCTACGAGCAGTACTTC
CDR3aa: CASSLWTGSYEQYF
abundance: NA
j_gene: TRBJ2-7
d_gene: TRBD1
v_gene: TRBV19

CDR3nt: TGTGCCAGCAGCCAAGCGGGGAAAGGGGAAACAGATACGCAGTATTTT
CDR3aa: CASSQAGKGETDTQYF
abundance: NA
j_gene: TRBJ2-3
d_gene: NA
v_gene: TRBV4-2

CDR3nt: TGTGCCAGCAGCTTGGTTGGGGGGAACACCGGGGAGCTGTTTTTT
CDR3aa: CASSLVGGNTGELFF
abundance: NA
j_gene: TRBJ2-2
d_gene: NA
v_gene: TRBV5-6

CDR3nt: TGTGCCAGCAGCATCACAGGGAGGAAAGAGACCCAGTACTTC
CDR3aa: CASSITGRKETQYF
abundance: NA
j_gene: TRBJ2-5
d_gene: NA
v_gene: TRBV7-9

CDR3nt: TGTGCCAGCAGTTTTGGTGACGAGGGACAGGGGATTCAGTATTTT
CDR3aa: CASSFGDEGQGIQYF
abundance: once
j_gene: TRBJ2-3
d_gene: TRBD1
v_gene: TRBV27

CDR3nt: TGCGCCAGCAGCCCCTTGCAGGGTCCCGCAGATACGCAGTATTTT
CDR3aa: CASSPLQGPADTQYF
abundance: NA
j_gene: TRBJ2-3
d_gene: NA
v_gene: TRBV4-3

CDR3nt: TGTGCCAGCAGTGAATCGATAGGGACAGGCTCTGGAAACACCATATATTTT
CDR3aa: CASSESIGTGSGNTIYF
abundance: NA
j_gene: TRBJ1-3
d_gene: TRBD1
v_gene: TRBV6-1

CDR3nt: TGTGCTAGTGACCTCCTTTTGGGGAATGAGCAGTTCTTC
CDR3aa: CASDLLLGNEQFF
abundance: NA
j_gene: TRBJ2-1
d_gene: NA
v_gene: TRBV12-5

CDR3nt: TGTGCCTGGGCCCTCGGACGCCCGGGAAGGGAGACCCAGTACTTC
CDR3aa: CAWALGRPGRETQYF
abundance: NA
j_gene: TRBJ2-5
d_gene: NA
v_gene: TRBV30

CDR3nt: TGTGCCAGTTTATCTAGCGGGGGGTACAATGAGCAGTTCTTC
CDR3aa: CASLSSGGYNEQFF
abundance: NA
j_gene: TRBJ2-1
d_gene: TRBD2
v_gene: TRBV19

CDR3nt: TGTGCCAGCAGCTTAGGGCGGCGGGGGGGCTCTGAGACCCAGTACTTC
CDR3aa: CASSLGRRGGSETQYF
abundance: NA
j_gene: TRBJ2-5
d_gene: TRBD2
v_gene: TRBV7-2

CDR3nt: TGTGCCAGCAGCATGACTCCCTTGGAGCCCCAGCATTTT
CDR3aa: CASSMTPLEPQHF
abundance: few
j_gene: TRBJ1-5
d_gene: NA
v_gene: TRBV9

CDR3nt: TGTGCCAGCAGCGGGGGGATGAACACTGAAGCTTTCTTT
CDR3aa: CASSGGMNTEAFF
abundance: NA
j_gene: TRBJ1-1
d_gene: NA
v_gene: TRBV6-6

CDR3nt: TGTGCCATCAGTGAGTTCCCGGGTTCCGCCACGGCTGAAGCTTTCTTT
CDR3aa: CAISEFPGSATAEAFF
abundance: NA
j_gene: TRBJ1-1
d_gene: NA
v_gene: TRBV10-3

CDR3nt: TGTGCCAGTAGGACGGAGTATAGCAATCAGCCCCAGCATTTT
CDR3aa: CASRTEYSNQPQHF
abundance: NA
j_gene: TRBJ1-5
d_gene: NA
v_gene: TRBV19

CDR3nt: TGTGCCAGCAGCGGGACTAGCGGGACCTACGAGCAGTACTTC
CDR3aa: CASSGTSGTYEQYF
abundance: NA
j_gene: TRBJ2-7
d_gene: TRBD2
v_gene: TRBV7-2

CDR3nt: TGTGCCAGCAAAAGCGGGGGGGCTAATGAAAAACTGTTTTTT
CDR3aa: CASKSGGANEKLFF
abundance: NA
j_gene: TRBJ1-4
d_gene: NA
v_gene: TRBV5-4

CDR3nt: TGTGCCAGCAGTGGAGGGCCGGACAGGTCGCCCGAGCAGTACTTC
CDR3aa: CASSGGPDRSPEQYF
abundance: NA
j_gene: TRBJ2-7
d_gene: TRBD1
v_gene: TRBV25-1

CDR3nt: TGCGCCAGCGGTAGGAGCCCCTACGAGCAGTACTTC
CDR3aa: CASGRSPYEQYF
abundance: few
j_gene: TRBJ2-7
d_gene: NA
v_gene: TRBV5-1

CDR3nt: TGTGCCAGCAGCTTAGCGACGCTAGCGGGGGGTCCGTACAATGAGCAGTTCTTC
CDR3aa: CASSLATLAGGPYNEQFF
abundance: NA
j_gene: TRBJ2-1
d_gene: TRBD2
v_gene: TRBV7-2

CDR3nt: TGCGCCTCCAGCCCGGGGCAGAACTATGGCTACACCTTC
CDR3aa: CASSPGQNYGYTF
abundance: NA
j_gene: TRBJ1-2
d_gene: NA
v_gene: TRBV23-1